The 17 T cell receptor beta chains below come from one sample, sequenced in a study of cytomegalovirus exposure and HLA in healthy donors. The PCR had 60 Vbeta and 13 Jbeta primers. Repertoires were generated with immunoSEQ multiplex PCR, while TCRdb's copy carries only in-frame clones and drops some. The sample holds around 100,000 clones. Sample: PBMCs. The receptors were sampled from a man younger than 45 in good health and CMV-seronegative.

The chain carries TRBV14 and TRBJ2-1; D remains unclear. The CDR3 spans 13 residues. Trimming removed 1 base from V and 9 bases from J, with 10 bases in between. Looked up from germline, CDR1 is SGHDN and CDR2 is FVKESK. Here the CDR3 DNA reads TGTGCCAGCAGCCAAGTACCCGGCGGTGAGCAGTTCTTC. Its translation: CASSQVPGGEQFF. The variable domain in full, with the rest retrieved from reference TRBV14 and TRBJ2-1, is EAGVTQFPSHSVIEKGQTVTLRCDPISGHDNLYWYRRVMGKEIKFLLHFVKESKQDESGMPNNRFLAERTGGTYSTLKVQPAELEDSGVYFCASSQVPGGEQFFGPGTRLTVL.

The chain uses TRBV11-3 and TRBJ2-2, with 10 bases fitting TRBD1. The CDR3 sequence is 15 residues long. The J segment lost 4 bases and the V segment lost 5 bases, leaving 4 bases of the junction unmatched. CDR1 and CDR2 from the germline V gene are SGHNT and YENEEA. The CDR3: CASSPRTGGTGELFF. CDR3 in DNA: TGTGCCAGCAGCCCTAGGACAGGGGGCACCGGGGAGCTGTTTTTT.

The V call is TRBV5-6, the J call TRBJ2-7; TRBD1 is a possible D gene (5 bases). Trimming stripped 1 base from V and 6 bases from J, with 5 bases between. Per the germline V gene, CDR1 is SGHDT and CDR2 is YYEEEE. The CDR3 spans 11 residues. CDR3 in amino acids: CASSLRGEQYF. Here the CDR3 DNA reads TGTGCCAGCAGCTTGAGGGGCGAGCAGTACTTC.

J is TRBJ1-2 and V is TRBV7-9, with 7 bases that match TRBD1. The germline V gene encodes CDR1 SEHNR and CDR2 FQNEAQ (reference sequence). The junction had 4 bases not matched to a gene; V was cut back by 1 base and J by 2 bases. The CDR3 is 15 amino acids. This chain's CDR3 is CASSLVGRGNYGYTF. In DNA, the CDR3 is TGTGCCAGCAGCTTAGTGGGCAGGGGGAACTATGGCTACACCTTC.

The chain employs TRBV10-3 and TRBJ2-3; perhaps TRBD1 as D (6 bases). Between the trimmed V and J ends, which lost 3 bases and 6 bases, there was a span of 7 bases. CDR1 is ENHRY, CDR2 SYGVKD, per germline. The CDR3 sequence is 12 residues long. CDR3 sequence: CAISERGDTQYF. DNA for the CDR3: TGTGCCATCAGTGAAAGGGGGGATACGCAGTATTTT.

V and J are TRBV7-9 and TRBJ1-1; D unresolved. Germline loops: CDR1 SEHNR, CDR2 FQNEAQ (reference sequence). This CDR3 contains 12 residues. Deletions cut 1 base from V and 7 bases from J, with 7 bases between. DNA of the CDR3: TGTGCCAGCAGCTTAGGTAGCAGTGAAGCTTTCTTT. This sequence encodes CASSLGSSEAFF.

The chain combines TRBV28 with TRBJ2-7; possibly TRBD1 for D (6 bases). The CDR3 is 15 amino acids. Trimming cost V 6 bases and J 2 bases, with 17 bases left between them. The germline V gene has CDR1 MDHEN and CDR2 SYDVKM. The DNA for the CDR3 is TGTGCCAGCAGGGGACCTAAAGGGGGAGCCTACGAGCAGTACTTC. It codes for CASRGPKGGAYEQYF.

J is TRBJ2-3 and V is TRBV7-6; TRBD1 is a possible D gene (6 bases). The length of the CDR3 is 13 residues. The germline V and J ends were trimmed by 6 bases and 1 base, with 8 bases remaining between them. Germline V gene data show CDR1 as SGHVS and CDR2 as FNYEAQ. The DNA of the CDR3 is TGTGCCAGCAGTAACAGGGGCACAGATACGCAGTATTTT. Translated: CASSNRGTDTQYF.

The J gene is TRBJ2-1, the V gene TRBV7-3; no reliable D call. The CDR3 sequence is 13 residues long. V was pared by 1 base and J by 5 bases, with 6 bases between. Germline lookup yields CDR1 SGHTA and CDR2 FQGTGA. The CDR3 is CASSLNSDNEQFF. Written as DNA, the CDR3 is TGTGCCAGCAGCTTAAATTCGGACAATGAGCAGTTCTTC.

The genes are TRBV29-1 and TRBJ1-4; D uncertain. The CDR3 consists of 11 residues. Germline V gene lookup returns CDR1 SQVTM and CDR2 ANQGSEA. Trimming pared 2 bases from V and 8 bases from J, leaving 6 bases between. For the CDR3, the DNA is TGCAGCGTTGAAAGACTAGAAAAACTGTTTTTT. Its translation: CSVERLEKLFF.

Here the CDR3 reads CASSQDSNPGREKLFF. The CDR3 bases are TGTGCCAGCAGCCAAGATTCGAACCCCGGTCGTGAAAAACTGTTTTTT. This chain joins TRBV4-2 and TRBJ1-4; D is undetermined. This CDR3 spans 16 amino acids. Trimming cost V 0 bases and J 7 bases, with 15 bases left between them. Germline V gene data show CDR1 as LGHNA and CDR2 as YNFKEQ.

The chain couples TRBV6-1 to TRBJ1-2; TRBD1 aligns across 7 bases. The V and J ends lost 4 bases and 5 bases, in that order; junction bases with no gene match: 10. The CDR3 loop spans 15 amino acids. Germline lookup yields CDR1 MNHNS and CDR2 SASEGT. CDR3 DNA: TGTGCCAGCAGTGCCCCGACAGGGTGGGGGTATGGCTACACCTTC. Amino acids: CASSAPTGWGYGYTF.

J is TRBJ2-7 and V is TRBV25-1, with TRBD1 identical over 8 bases. V was pared by 3 bases and J by 2 bases, with 9 bases of the junction left unmatched. The CDR3 consists of 16 residues. Germline CDR1 and CDR2: MGHDK and SYGVNS. The DNA for the CDR3 is TGTGCCAGCAGTGAGGCAGGACAGGGACTTGCCTACGAGCAGTACTTC. Encoded protein: CASSEAGQGLAYEQYF.

The genes are TRBV7-6 and TRBJ2-7, with 7 bases that match TRBD2. The trim removed 3 bases at V and 0 bases at J, leaving 14 bases unmatched. There are 18 residues in the CDR3. Germline assignment: CDR1 SGHVS and CDR2 FNYEAQ. The CDR3 loop reads CASSLPSKSGASSYEQYF. The CDR3 DNA reads as TGTGCCAGCAGCTTGCCATCGAAAAGCGGGGCCTCCTCCTACGAGCAGTACTTC.

The chain carries TRBV5-6 and TRBJ1-5; D remains unclear. CDR3 length equals 13 residues. The V end was cut by 0 bases, the J end by 4 bases, with 5 bases between. Germline CDR1 is SGHDT and CDR2 is YYEEEE. CDR3 in amino acids: CASSLDGNQPQHF. CDR3 nucleotide sequence: TGTGCCAGCAGCTTGGACGGTAATCAGCCCCAGCATTTT. The variable domain in full, with the rest retrieved from reference TRBV5-6 and TRBJ1-5, is DAGVTQSPTHLIKTRGQQVTLRCSPKSGHDTVSWYQQALGQGPQFIFQYYEEEERQRGNFPDRFSGHQFPNYSSELNVNALLLGDSALYLCASSLDGNQPQHFGDGTRLSIL.

V is TRBV9 and J is TRBJ2-5, with a tentative D call TRBD2 (6 bases). V dropped 5 bases and J dropped 5 bases, with 16 bases sitting between them. Germline V lookup: CDR1 SGDLS, CDR2 YYNGEE. The CDR3 runs to 14 residues. The CDR3 sequence is CASSRSGGGETQYF. In DNA form, the CDR3 reads TGTGCCAGCAGTCGTAGCGGCGGTGGGGAGACCCAGTACTTC.

This chain uses TRBV4-1 with TRBJ2-7; 9 bases align to TRBD1. Germline CDR1 reads MGHRA; CDR2 reads YSYEKL. With 1 base clipped from V and 4 bases from J, the junction kept 14 bases outside the gene matches. The CDR3 has 18 amino acids. CDR3 nucleotide sequence: TGCGCCAGCAGCCAAGGTTGGGGTTCGGGGACAGGGTTATACGAGCAGTACTTC. The encoded protein is CASSQGWGSGTGLYEQYF.